One and the same sample provided the 21 T cell receptor beta chains below, sequenced in a study of cytomegalovirus exposure and HLA in healthy donors. Primers: 60 Vbeta forward and 13 Jbeta reverse. Profiled with immunoSEQ multiplex PCR; TCRdb holds only in-frame clones, not every one. The sample has approximately 74,000 clones; about 82% are singletons. The sequenced sample consisted of PBMCs. The receptors were gathered from a woman aged 25 to 39 in good health and CMV-seronegative.

This clone was recorded a few times. The genes are TRBV5-4 and TRBJ1-2; D might be TRBD1 (6 bases). V shed 3 bases and J shed 0 bases, with 15 bases lying between them. This CDR3 is built from 16 residues. CDR1 is SGHNT and CDR2 is YYREEE in the germline V gene (reference sequence). The CDR3 here is CASSSGGTFANYGYTF. CDR3 DNA sequence: TGTGCCAGCAGCTCGGGGGGGACATTCGCTAACTATGGCTACACCTTC.

The chain employs TRBV7-9 and TRBJ2-7, with D possibly matching TRBD1 (5 bases). In germline, CDR1 is SEHNR, CDR2 FQNEAQ (reference sequence). This CDR3 is 11 amino acids long. CDR3 in amino acids: CASRTYRYKWV. In DNA form, the CDR3 reads TGTGCCAGCAGGACATACAGGTATAAGTGGGTC.

This clone was detected only a few times. The CDR3 bases are TGTGCCAGCAGCGCCTTACAGGGGGCGAGTGAAGCTTTCTTT. The encoded protein is CASSALQGASEAFF. The chain joins TRBV9 to TRBJ1-1; 9 nucleotides agree with TRBD1. J gave up 7 bases and V 3 bases, and 7 bases lay outside the gene matches. The CDR3 contains 14 residues. CDR1 and CDR2 (germline): SGDLS, YYNGEE.

V is TRBV5-1 and J is TRBJ2-5; TRBD2 matches 14 bases. Trimming cost V 4 bases and J 4 bases; bases outside gene matches: 9. This CDR3 contains 17 residues. Germline CDR1 and CDR2: SGHRS and YFSETQ. The CDR3 reads CASSPPGLAGVGETQYF. The DNA of the CDR3 is TGCGCCAGCAGCCCACCGGGACTAGCGGGGGTAGGAGAGACCCAGTACTTC. Filled out from reference TRBV5-1 and TRBJ2-5, the complete variable domain reads KAGVTQTPRYLIKTRGQQVTLSCSPISGHRSVSWYQQTPGQGLQFLFEYFSETQRNKGNFPGRFSGRQFSNSRSEMNVSTLELGDSALYLCASSPPGLAGVGETQYFGPGTRLLVL.

The chain's CDR3 is CASSWRASGGRDEQFF. Here the CDR3 DNA reads TGTGCCAGCAGCTGGCGGGCTAGCGGGGGGAGGGATGAGCAGTTCTTC. The chain carries TRBV5-6 and TRBJ2-1; TRBD2 aligns across 11 bases. The length of the CDR3 is 16 residues. Germline V CDR1 and CDR2: SGHDT, YYEEEE. Trimming took 3 bases from V and 8 from J; bases not matched to a gene: 10.

The sample holds one count of this clone. The chain carries TRBV7-9 and TRBJ2-7; unclear D gene. Trimming pared 3 bases from V and 1 base from J, leaving 4 bases between. The V gene's germline CDR1 is SEHNR and CDR2 FQNEAQ (reference sequence). CDR3 length: 12 amino acids. The CDR3 loop reads CASSLTSYEQYF. The CDR3 DNA sequence: TGTGCCAGCAGCTTGACTTCCTACGAGCAGTACTTC.

J is TRBJ2-2 and V is TRBV9; possibly TRBD2 for D (5 bases). V was clipped by 0 bases and J by 6 bases, with 12 bases between them. This CDR3 is 15 amino acids long. Germline V gene lookup returns CDR1 SGDLS and CDR2 YYNGEE. Here the CDR3 reads CASSVAKSGAGELFF. The CDR3 DNA sequence: TGTGCCAGCAGCGTAGCTAAGTCCGGGGCCGGGGAGCTGTTTTTT.

The chain couples TRBV28 to TRBJ2-7; 10 positions agree with TRBD1. In germline, CDR1 is MDHEN, CDR2 SYDVKM. Trimming removed 5 bases from V and 2 bases from J; junction bases left unmatched: 9. The CDR3 is made up of 16 amino acids. CDR3 in amino acids: CASSLSGTGATYEQYF. For the CDR3, the DNA is TGTGCCAGCAGTCTTTCCGGGACAGGGGCAACCTACGAGCAGTACTTC.

J is TRBJ2-5 and V is TRBV30; TRBD2 is a possible D gene (5 bases). The CDR3 is made up of 14 amino acids. CDR1 and CDR2 (germline): GTSNPN, SVGIG (reference sequence). Trimming took off 3 bases at V and 2 bases at J, with 13 bases between the two ends. The CDR3 spells CAWRGSGIQETQYF. In DNA, the CDR3 is TGTGCCTGGAGGGGGAGCGGTATACAAGAGACCCAGTACTTC.

The chain is built from TRBV28 and TRBJ1-6; D is unresolved. CDR1 MDHEN and CDR2 SYDVKM come from the germline V gene. The germline V and J ends were trimmed by 7 bases and 14 bases, with 15 bases remaining between them. The length of the CDR3 is 12 residues. CDR3 residues: CASKAGLLALHF. The CDR3 region has the DNA TGTGCCAGCAAAGCAGGCTTACTTGCCCTCCACTTT.

The chain has TRBV6-4 and TRBJ2-1; TRBD1 matches at 9 bases. CDR1 is MRHNA, CDR2 SNTAGT, per germline. The CDR3 is 15 amino acids. The J segment lost 6 bases and the V segment lost 6 bases, leaving 9 bases of the junction unmatched. In DNA form, the CDR3 reads TGTGCCAGCAGCTTAACCGGGACAGGGATCAATGAGCAGTTCTTC. It translates to CASSLTGTGINEQFF.

This chain joins TRBV11-3 and TRBJ1-6, with 7 bases lining up with TRBD1. The CDR3 loop spans 16 amino acids. V lost 4 bases to trimming and J lost 5 bases; unmatched junction nucleotides: 8. Germline assignment: CDR1 SGHNT and CDR2 YENEEA. CDR3 DNA sequence: TGTGCCAGCAGCTACGACAGGGATCGGGATAATTCACCCCTCCACTTT. Translated: CASSYDRDRDNSPLHF.

The DNA for the CDR3 is TGTGCCAGTAGTATCGGACAGGGAAGGACTGAAGCTTTCTTT. Translating gives CASSIGQGRTEAFF. The V call is TRBV19, the J call TRBJ1-1; 8 bases are a match to TRBD1. The V segment lost 3 bases and the J segment 5 bases; nucleotides outside the gene matches: 5. The CDR3 loop spans 14 amino acids. In germline, CDR1 is LNHDA, CDR2 SQIVND (reference sequence).

CDR3 nucleotides: TGTGCCAGCAGCGCAGGACTGTCCAATCAGCCCCAGCATTTT. As protein: CASSAGLSNQPQHF. The chain is built from TRBV2 and TRBJ1-5; D not resolved. V lost 6 bases, J lost 3 bases, and 12 bases lay in between. CDR1 SNHLY and CDR2 FYNNEI come from the germline V gene. The CDR3 contains 14 residues.

The V and J genes are TRBV11-2 and TRBJ2-5; 8 bases are shared with TRBD2. Trimming took 0 bases from V and 2 from J; bases not matched to a gene: 8. This CDR3 spans 17 amino acids. Per germline, CDR1 SGHAT and CDR2 FQNNGV. CDR3 in amino acids: CASSLDGGIAGQETQYF. Here the CDR3 DNA reads TGTGCCAGCAGCTTAGATGGGGGGATAGCGGGGCAAGAGACCCAGTACTTC.

This chain links TRBV7-6 with TRBJ1-1; 8 bases map to TRBD1. The CDR3 runs 13 residues. With 6 bases clipped from V and 5 bases from J, the junction kept 5 bases outside the gene matches. Germline V lookup: CDR1 SGHVS, CDR2 FNYEAQ. The CDR3 DNA follows: TGTGCCAGCAGGTCGAACAGGGGGACTGAAGCTTTCTTT. As protein: CASRSNRGTEAFF.

Comment on this clone: Germline and junction disagree at one end, which may indicate a read error. The chain uses TRBV7-6 and TRBJ2-3; D is unclear. Germline lookup yields CDR1 SGHVS and CDR2 FNYEAQ. The CDR3 covers 13 residues. The CDR3 region is CATSQVEIDTQYF. DNA for the CDR3: TGTGCCACCAGCCAGGTAGAGATAGATACGCAGTATTTT.

This clone was seen a handful of times. V usage is TRBV7-6 and J usage is TRBJ1-1, with unresolved D. Germline V gives CDR1 SGHVS, CDR2 FNYEAQ. The CDR3 extends over 13 amino acids. Trimming stripped 0 bases from V and 6 bases from J, with 8 bases between. The CDR3: CASSLAEEAEAFF. CDR3 sequence (DNA): TGTGCCAGCAGCTTAGCGGAGGAAGCTGAAGCTTTCTTT.

This clone was seen a single time. The chain recombines TRBV7-2 with TRBJ2-3, with 9 bases fitting TRBD2. V dropped 1 base and J dropped 6; count of bases not matched to a gene: 5. There are 15 residues in the CDR3. The germline gives CDR1 SGHTA, CDR2 FQGNSA. CDR3 in amino acids: CASSLGGGAVDTQYF. The CDR3 DNA is TGTGCCAGCAGCTTAGGCGGGGGGGCCGTGGATACGCAGTATTTT.

The genes are TRBV7-2 and TRBJ1-1; TRBD1 matches 8 bases. The V and J ends lost 5 bases and 1 base, in that order; junction bases with no gene match: 6. The length of the CDR3 is 15 residues. In germline, CDR1 is SGHTA, CDR2 FQGNSA. CDR3 DNA sequence: TGTGCCAGCAGCACATCAGGACAGGGGAACACTGAAGCTTTCTTT. Translated, it gives CASSTSGQGNTEAFF.

The chain joins TRBV19 to TRBJ1-5; 8 positions match TRBD1. V was pared by 0 bases and J by 6 bases, with 13 bases of the junction left unmatched. The CDR3 consists of 18 residues. Germline CDR1 reads LNHDA; CDR2 reads SQIVND (reference sequence). CDR3 loop: CASSIDIPWTGTGQPQHF. The DNA for the CDR3 is TGTGCCAGTAGTATAGATATCCCGTGGACAGGGACAGGTCAGCCCCAGCATTTT.